The 20 T cell receptor beta chains below were found in one sample sequenced in a study of T-cell memory formation after mild COVID-19. In TCRdb, the 5' RACE reads were re-called with MiXCR into one record per CDR3 protein. The sample contains some 490,000 distinct CDR3 sequences, 15% to 20% of which appear only once. The source material was PBMCs or a T cell subset sorted from them (not recorded which). Receptors originate from an adult woman who had mild COVID-19 (a few samples of this study predate the infection). Cell type and time point are not known.

The V gene is TRBV3-1, the J gene TRBJ2-7; possibly TRBD1 for D (8 bases). The V gene's germline CDR1 is LGHDT and CDR2 YNNKEL (reference sequence). V gave up 10 bases and J gave up 2 bases, with 21 bases separating them. CDR3 size: 15 residues. The CDR3 spells CATGGPAGVTYEQYF. In nucleotides, the CDR3 is TGTGCCACAGGGGGCCCGGCGGGGGTAACCTACGAGCAGTACTTC.

CDR3 in amino acids: CASSHPRGGSALKFF. The CDR3 nucleotides read TGTGCCAGCAGCCACCCGAGGGGGGGGTCGGCCCTCAAGTTCTTC. The chain uses TRBV6-2 or TRBV6-3 and TRBJ2-1, with a possible D match to TRBD2 (7 bases). V gave up 6 bases and J gave up 14 bases, with 26 bases separating them. The germline CDR1 and CDR2 sequences are MNHEY and SVGEGT. The CDR3 is made up of 15 amino acids.

The sample holds one count of this clonotype. V is TRBV24-1 and J is TRBJ1-2; D remains unclear. Germline V CDR1 and CDR2: KGHDR, SFDVKD. V was pared by 2 bases and J by 8 bases, with 14 bases between. CDR3 length equals 14 residues. The CDR3 coding sequence is TGTGCCACCAGTGATTCCCCCGAGGCTGAGGGCTACACCTTC. Translated: CATSDSPEAEGYTF.

This clonotype was observed a handful of times. The gene calls are TRBV20-1 and TRBJ2-5, with D perhaps matching TRBD1 (6 bases). The ends were cut back, 0 bases at V and 5 bases at J, with 13 bases in the middle. This CDR3 has 14 amino acids. The germline CDR1 and CDR2 sequences are DFQATT and SNEGSKA (reference sequence). The CDR3 spells CSARDGGPLETQYF. In nucleotides, the CDR3 is TGCAGTGCTAGAGATGGGGGCCCTCTCGAGACCCAGTACTTC.

This clonotype was picked up a small number of times. This chain uses TRBV12-3 or TRBV12-4 with TRBJ2-7; D possibly uses TRBD1 or TRBD2 (5 bases each). V shed 2 bases and J shed 0 bases, with 17 bases lying between them. The CDR3 covers 17 residues. The CDR3 here is CASSLRVRGLVSYEQYF. As DNA, the CDR3 is TGTGCCAGCAGTTTACGGGTACGGGGCCTCGTCTCCTACGAGCAGTACTTC.

The chain employs TRBV11-2 and TRBJ2-3; TRBD1 is a possible D gene (6 bases). From germline, CDR1 is SGHAT and CDR2 FQNNGV. There are 15 residues in the CDR3. Deletions cut 1 base from V and 3 bases from J, with 11 bases between. CDR3 region: CASSLVGGWTDTQYF. Written as DNA, the CDR3 is TGTGCCAGCAGCTTAGTAGGGGGATGGACAGATACGCAGTATTTT.

The V and J genes are TRBV5-1 and TRBJ2-5, with D perhaps matching TRBD1 (5 bases). The CDR3 loop spans 14 amino acids. Germline lookup yields CDR1 SGHRS and CDR2 YFSETQ. The V gene lost 4 bases and the J gene lost 5 bases, with 15 bases spanning the gap. Written as DNA, the CDR3 is TGCGCCAGCAGCGTGGACATGGGTGGGGAGACCCAGTACTTC. Translating gives CASSVDMGGETQYF.

This clonotype has a handful of counts. The chain uses TRBV7-6 and TRBJ2-1, with 12 bases aligning to TRBD2. Germline V gene sequence: CDR1 SGHVS, CDR2 FNYEAQ. CDR3 length: 17 residues. J lost 8 bases, V lost 1 base, and 9 bases had no gene match. This chain's CDR3 is CASSLEASGGAVDEQFF. CDR3 DNA: TGTGCCAGCAGCTTAGAGGCTAGCGGGGGGGCCGTGGATGAGCAGTTCTTC.

This rearrangement joins TRBV6-5 to TRBJ2-3, with 12 nucleotides matching TRBD1. Trimming took 6 bases from V and 6 from J; bases not matched to a gene: 10. Germline CDR1 is MNHEY and CDR2 is SVGAGI. The CDR3 is made up of 16 amino acids. CDR3 amino acids: CASRTPGQGAGDTQYF. The CDR3 bases are TGTGCCAGCAGGACCCCGGGACAGGGGGCCGGTGATACGCAGTATTTT.

The rearrangement uses TRBV20-1 and TRBJ2-2; D is possibly TRBD1 or TRBD2 (5 bases each). The germline gives CDR1 DFQATT, CDR2 SNEGSKA (reference sequence). Trimming cost V 7 bases and J 1 base, with 13 bases left between them. This CDR3 region has 14 residues. CDR3 sequence: CSGAGALNTGELFF. For the CDR3, the DNA is TGCAGTGGTGCCGGGGCCTTGAACACCGGGGAGCTGTTTTTT.

The chain links TRBV5-4 to TRBJ2-2, with 8 bases aligning to TRBD2. In germline, CDR1 is SGHNT, CDR2 YYREEE (reference sequence). V trimming: 4 bases; J trimming: 5 bases; junction bases outside the gene matches: 7. The CDR3 is 15 residues long. CDR3 sequence: CASSPREGGTGELFF. The CDR3 DNA reads as TGTGCCAGCAGCCCACGGGAGGGGGGGACCGGGGAGCTGTTTTTT.

V and J are TRBV5-1 and TRBJ1-5; D gene ambiguous. The CDR3 is 15 amino acids. Germline V gives CDR1 SGHRS, CDR2 YFSETQ. The V and J ends lost 1 base and 3 bases respectively, with 11 bases between them. CDR3 sequence reads: CASSLRPGVNQPQHF. CDR3 nucleotide sequence: TGCGCCAGCAGCTTGCGTCCTGGGGTCAATCAGCCCCAGCATTTT.

The gene calls are TRBV6-5 and TRBJ1-2; tentative D call: TRBD1 (5 bases). The ends were cut back, 8 bases at V and 8 bases at J, with 15 bases in the middle. This CDR3 spans 12 amino acids. Germline V gene lookup returns CDR1 MNHEY and CDR2 SVGAGI. CDR3 protein: CASCMDTGGYTF. CDR3 bases: TGTGCCAGCTGTATGGACACGGGAGGCTACACCTTC.

J is TRBJ1-1 and V is TRBV25-1; TRBD1 matches at 7 bases. This CDR3 has 14 amino acids. Unmatched junction bases numbered 3, after V lost 1 base and J lost 4 bases. Germline V gene lookup returns CDR1 MGHDK and CDR2 SYGVNS. CDR3 residues: CASSEWDSATEAFF. Written as DNA, the CDR3 is TGTGCCAGCAGTGAATGGGACAGTGCCACTGAAGCTTTCTTT.

The V gene is TRBV18, the J gene TRBJ2-7, with 10 bases that match TRBD1. V dropped 5 bases and J dropped 5; count of bases not matched to a gene: 9. The CDR3 totals 15 residues. Germline lookup yields CDR1 KGHSH and CDR2 LQKENI. In DNA form, the CDR3 reads TGTGCCAGCTCAACCGGGACAGGGGCTTACGACGAGCAGTACTTC. This translates into CASSTGTGAYDEQYF.

The V gene is TRBV27, the J gene TRBJ1-2, with D possibly TRBD1 on 6 matching bases. Trimming took 3 bases from V and 4 from J, leaving 15 bases between them. Germline assignment: CDR1 MNHEY and CDR2 SMNVEV (reference sequence). The CDR3 sequence is 15 residues long. The CDR3 reads CASSFEPGTLYGYTF. The CDR3 DNA reads as TGTGCCAGCAGTTTTGAACCGGGGACACTCTATGGCTACACCTTC.

The rearrangement joins TRBV24-1 to TRBJ1-2; D gene ambiguous. V was shortened by 5 bases and J by 2 bases, with 11 bases between the two germline ends. Germline CDR1 and CDR2: KGHDR and SFDVKD. The CDR3 contains 14 residues. This CDR3 reads CATSAGSTNYGYTF. The CDR3 nucleotides are TGTGCCACCAGTGCGGGCAGCACCAACTATGGCTACACCTTC.

There are a few counts of this clonotype. This chain links TRBV7-2 with TRBJ2-2; D unclear. Germline-derived CDR1 and CDR2 are SGHTA and FQGNSA. The V end was cut by 1 base, the J end by 5 bases, with 11 bases between. This CDR3 has 15 residues. In nucleotides, the CDR3 is TGTGCCAGCAGCTTAGTTCCTGGGGTTACCGGGGAGCTGTTTTTT. This encodes CASSLVPGVTGELFF.

This clonotype was seen ten or more times. The chain employs TRBV20-1 and TRBJ2-1; 8 positions agree with TRBD1. This CDR3 spans 14 amino acids. Germline trimming cut 3 bases from V and 8 bases from J; bases unmatched to any gene: 9. Germline CDR1 and CDR2: DFQATT and SNEGSKA (reference sequence). CDR3 region: CSARDRVGIDEQFF. CDR3 coding DNA: TGCAGTGCTAGGGACAGGGTGGGTATAGATGAGCAGTTCTTC.

Only a few counts were recorded for this clonotype. V and J are TRBV19 and TRBJ2-3, with D perhaps TRBD1 (6 bases). This CDR3 has 16 residues. Germline values: CDR1 LNHDA, CDR2 SQIVND (reference sequence). The germline V and J ends were trimmed by 10 bases and 2 bases, with 22 bases remaining between them. CDR3 nucleotides: TGTGCCACCCAACACCCCGGGACACCCGACACAGATACGCAGTATTTT. The encoded protein is CATQHPGTPDTDTQYF.